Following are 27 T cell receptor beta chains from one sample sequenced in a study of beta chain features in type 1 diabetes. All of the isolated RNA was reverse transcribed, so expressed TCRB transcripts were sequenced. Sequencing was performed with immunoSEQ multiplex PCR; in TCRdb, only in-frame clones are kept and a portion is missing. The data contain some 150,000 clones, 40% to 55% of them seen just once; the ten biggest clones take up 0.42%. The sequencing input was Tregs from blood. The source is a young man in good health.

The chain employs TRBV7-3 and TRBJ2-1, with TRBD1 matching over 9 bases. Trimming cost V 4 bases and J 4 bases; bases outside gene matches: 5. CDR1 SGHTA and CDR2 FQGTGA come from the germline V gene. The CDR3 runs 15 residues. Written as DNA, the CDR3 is TGTGCCAGCAGCTGGACAGGGGACCTGTACAATGAGCAGTTCTTC. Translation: CASSWTGDLYNEQFF.

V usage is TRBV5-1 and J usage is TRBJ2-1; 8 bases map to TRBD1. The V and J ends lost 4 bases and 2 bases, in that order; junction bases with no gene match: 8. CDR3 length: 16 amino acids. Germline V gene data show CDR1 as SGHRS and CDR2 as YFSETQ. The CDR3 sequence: CASSPQDRGAYNEQFF. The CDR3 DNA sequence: TGCGCCAGCAGCCCCCAAGACAGGGGAGCCTACAATGAGCAGTTCTTC. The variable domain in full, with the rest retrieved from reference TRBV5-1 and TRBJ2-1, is KAGVTQTPRYLIKTRGQQVTLSCSPISGHRSVSWYQQTPGQGLQFLFEYFSETQRNKGNFPGRFSGRQFSNSRSEMNVSTLELGDSALYLCASSPQDRGAYNEQFFGPGTRLTVL.

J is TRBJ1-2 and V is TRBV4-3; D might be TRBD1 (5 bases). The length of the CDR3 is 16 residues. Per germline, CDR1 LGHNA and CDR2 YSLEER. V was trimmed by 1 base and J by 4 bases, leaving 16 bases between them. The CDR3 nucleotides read TGCGCCAGCAGCCAAGCGCCAGGAGGAGGGACCTATGGCTACACCTTC. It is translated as CASSQAPGGGTYGYTF.

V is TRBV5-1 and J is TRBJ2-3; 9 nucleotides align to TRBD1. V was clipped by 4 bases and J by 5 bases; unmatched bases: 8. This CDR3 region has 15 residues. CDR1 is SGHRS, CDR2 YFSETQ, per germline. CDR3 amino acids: CASSPGTGPGDTQYF. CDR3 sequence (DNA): TGCGCCAGCAGCCCCGGGACAGGGCCGGGAGATACGCAGTATTTT.

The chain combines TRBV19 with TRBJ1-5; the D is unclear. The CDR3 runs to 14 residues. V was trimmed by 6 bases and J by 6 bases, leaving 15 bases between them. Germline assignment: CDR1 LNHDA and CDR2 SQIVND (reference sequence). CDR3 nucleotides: TGTGCCAGTAGCCCTGTGTGGCGGGCTCAGCCCCAGCATTTT. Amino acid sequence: CASSPVWRAQPQHF.

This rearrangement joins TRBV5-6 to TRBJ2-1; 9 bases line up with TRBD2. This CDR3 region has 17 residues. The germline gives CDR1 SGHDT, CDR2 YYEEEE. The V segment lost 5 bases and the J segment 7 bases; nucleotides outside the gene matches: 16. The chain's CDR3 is CASRAPRAGGVVNEQFF. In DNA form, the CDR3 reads TGTGCCAGCAGAGCCCCGAGAGCGGGAGGCGTAGTAAATGAGCAGTTCTTC.

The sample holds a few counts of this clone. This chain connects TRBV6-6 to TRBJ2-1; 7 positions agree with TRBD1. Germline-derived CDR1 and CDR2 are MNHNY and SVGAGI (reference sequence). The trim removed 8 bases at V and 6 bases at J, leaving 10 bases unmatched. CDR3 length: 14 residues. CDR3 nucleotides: TGTGCCAGCTCCCGTAACGACAGGGTCAATGAGCAGTTCTTC. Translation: CASSRNDRVNEQFF.

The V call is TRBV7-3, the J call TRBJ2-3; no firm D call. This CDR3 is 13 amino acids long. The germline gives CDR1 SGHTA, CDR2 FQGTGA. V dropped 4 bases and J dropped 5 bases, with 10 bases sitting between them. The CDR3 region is CASSWRAVDTQYF. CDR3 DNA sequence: TGTGCCAGCAGCTGGAGAGCCGTAGATACGCAGTATTTT.

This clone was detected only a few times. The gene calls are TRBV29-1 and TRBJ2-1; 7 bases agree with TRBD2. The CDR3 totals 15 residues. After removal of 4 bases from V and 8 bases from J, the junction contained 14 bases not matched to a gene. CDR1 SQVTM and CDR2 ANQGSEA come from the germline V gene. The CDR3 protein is CSVARRGAGEDEQFF. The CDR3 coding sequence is TGCAGCGTTGCCCGTAGAGGTGCGGGAGAAGATGAGCAGTTCTTC.

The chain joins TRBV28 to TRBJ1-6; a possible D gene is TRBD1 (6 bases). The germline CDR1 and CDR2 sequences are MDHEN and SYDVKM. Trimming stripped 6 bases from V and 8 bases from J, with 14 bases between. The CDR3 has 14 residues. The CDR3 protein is CASSLTGFDSPLHF. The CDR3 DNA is TGTGCCAGCAGCTTAACAGGGTTCGATTCACCCCTCCACTTT.

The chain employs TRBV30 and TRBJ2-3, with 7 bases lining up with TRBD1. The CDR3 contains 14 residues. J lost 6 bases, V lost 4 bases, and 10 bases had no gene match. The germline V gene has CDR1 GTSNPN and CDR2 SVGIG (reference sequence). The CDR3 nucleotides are TGTGCCTGGATCGGGACAGTAAGGCGTGATACGCAGTATTTT. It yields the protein CAWIGTVRRDTQYF.

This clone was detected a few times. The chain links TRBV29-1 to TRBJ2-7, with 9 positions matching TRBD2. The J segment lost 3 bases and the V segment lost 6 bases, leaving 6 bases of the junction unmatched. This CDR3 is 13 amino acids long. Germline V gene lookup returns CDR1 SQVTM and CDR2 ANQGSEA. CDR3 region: CSVRATSGYEQYF. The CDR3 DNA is TGCAGCGTCCGAGCGACTAGCGGCTACGAGCAGTACTTC.

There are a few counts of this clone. The CDR3 region has the DNA TGTGCCAGCAGCCAAGCCCCGGGACTAGCGGGAGGGCCAAGCTCCTACAATGAGCAGTTCTTC. This sequence encodes CASSQAPGLAGGPSSYNEQFF. The chain employs TRBV4-2 and TRBJ2-1, with 16 bases aligning to TRBD2. The CDR3 is made up of 21 amino acids. Trimming cost V 1 base and J 0 bases; bases outside gene matches: 9. Germline-derived CDR1 and CDR2 are LGHNA and YNFKEQ.

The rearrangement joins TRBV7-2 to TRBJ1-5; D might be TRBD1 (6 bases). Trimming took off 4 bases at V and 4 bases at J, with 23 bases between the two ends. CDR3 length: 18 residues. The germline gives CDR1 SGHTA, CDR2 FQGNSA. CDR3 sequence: CASSSGPGVRGQNQPQHF. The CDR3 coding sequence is TGTGCCAGCAGCTCCGGGCCGGGCGTCAGGGGCCAGAATCAGCCCCAGCATTTT.

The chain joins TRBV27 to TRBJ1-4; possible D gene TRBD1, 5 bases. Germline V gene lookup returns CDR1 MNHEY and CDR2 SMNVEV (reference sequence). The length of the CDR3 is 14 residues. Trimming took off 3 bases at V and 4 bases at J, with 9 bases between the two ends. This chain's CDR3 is CASSFAGHNEKLFF. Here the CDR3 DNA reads TGTGCCAGCAGTTTTGCAGGGCATAATGAAAAACTGTTTTTT.

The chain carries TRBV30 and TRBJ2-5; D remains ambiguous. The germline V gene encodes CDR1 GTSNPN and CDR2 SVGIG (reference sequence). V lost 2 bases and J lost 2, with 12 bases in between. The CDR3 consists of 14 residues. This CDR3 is CAWSRGLRQETQYF. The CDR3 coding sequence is TGTGCCTGGAGTCGCGGTCTCCGACAAGAGACCCAGTACTTC.

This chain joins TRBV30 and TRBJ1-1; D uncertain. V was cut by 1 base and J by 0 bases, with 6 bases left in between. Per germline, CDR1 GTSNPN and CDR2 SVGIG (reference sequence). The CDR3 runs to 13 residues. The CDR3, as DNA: TGTGCCTGGAGTGAACAGATGAACACTGAAGCTTTCTTT. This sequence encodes CAWSEQMNTEAFF.

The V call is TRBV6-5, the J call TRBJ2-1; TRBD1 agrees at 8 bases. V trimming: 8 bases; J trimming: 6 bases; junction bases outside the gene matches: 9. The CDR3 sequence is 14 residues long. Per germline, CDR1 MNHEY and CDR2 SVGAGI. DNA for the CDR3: TGTGCCAGCCGCGGGACAGGCCGTGGCAATGAGCAGTTCTTC. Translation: CASRGTGRGNEQFF.

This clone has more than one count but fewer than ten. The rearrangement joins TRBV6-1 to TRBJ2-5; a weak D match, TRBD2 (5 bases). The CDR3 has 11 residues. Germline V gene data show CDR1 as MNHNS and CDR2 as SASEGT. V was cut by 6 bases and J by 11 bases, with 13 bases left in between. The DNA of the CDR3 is TGTGCCAGCAGGGCCCGAAGGGAGCAGTACTTC. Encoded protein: CASRARREQYF.

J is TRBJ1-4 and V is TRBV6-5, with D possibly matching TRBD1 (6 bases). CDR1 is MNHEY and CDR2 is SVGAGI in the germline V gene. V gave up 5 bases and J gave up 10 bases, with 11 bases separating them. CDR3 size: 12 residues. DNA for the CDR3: TGTGCCAGCAGTCCAGGGGCTAGAAAACTGTTTTTT. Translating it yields CASSPGARKLFF.

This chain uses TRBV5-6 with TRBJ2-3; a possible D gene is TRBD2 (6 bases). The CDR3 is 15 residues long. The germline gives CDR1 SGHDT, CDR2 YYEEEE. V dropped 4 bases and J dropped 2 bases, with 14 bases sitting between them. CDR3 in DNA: TGTGCCAGCAGCGGCGGGACGGAGGCCACAGATACGCAGTATTTT. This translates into CASSGGTEATDTQYF.

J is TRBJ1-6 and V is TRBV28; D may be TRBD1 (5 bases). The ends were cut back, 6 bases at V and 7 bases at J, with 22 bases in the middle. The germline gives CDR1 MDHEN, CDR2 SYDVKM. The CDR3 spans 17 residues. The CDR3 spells CASRGHIDRWVNSPLHF. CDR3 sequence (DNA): TGTGCCAGCAGGGGGCACATTGATCGGTGGGTCAATTCACCCCTCCACTTT.

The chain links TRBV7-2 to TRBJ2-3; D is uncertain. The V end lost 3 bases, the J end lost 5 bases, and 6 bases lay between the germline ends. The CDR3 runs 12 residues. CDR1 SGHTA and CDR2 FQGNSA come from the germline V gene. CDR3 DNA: TGTGCCAGCAGCTTTCAGGAAGATACGCAGTATTTT. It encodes CASSFQEDTQYF.

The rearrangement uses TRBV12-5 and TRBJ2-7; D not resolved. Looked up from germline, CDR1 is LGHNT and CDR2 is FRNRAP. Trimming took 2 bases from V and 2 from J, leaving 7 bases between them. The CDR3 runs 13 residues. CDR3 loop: CASGLNRPYEQYF. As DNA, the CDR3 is TGTGCTAGTGGTTTGAACAGACCCTACGAGCAGTACTTC.

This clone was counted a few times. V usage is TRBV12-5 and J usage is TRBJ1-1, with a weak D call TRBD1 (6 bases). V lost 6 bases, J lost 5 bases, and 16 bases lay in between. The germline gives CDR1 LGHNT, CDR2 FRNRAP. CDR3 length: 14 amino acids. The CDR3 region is CASGTRRRGTEAFF. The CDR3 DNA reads TGTGCTAGTGGCACCAGGCGAAGGGGGACTGAAGCTTTCTTT. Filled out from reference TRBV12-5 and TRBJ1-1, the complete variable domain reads DARVTQTPRHKVTEMGQEVTMRCQPILGHNTVFWYRQTMMQGLELLAYFRNRAPLDDSGMPKDRFSAEMPDATLATLKIQPSEPRDSAVYFCASGTRRRGTEAFFGQGTRLTVV.

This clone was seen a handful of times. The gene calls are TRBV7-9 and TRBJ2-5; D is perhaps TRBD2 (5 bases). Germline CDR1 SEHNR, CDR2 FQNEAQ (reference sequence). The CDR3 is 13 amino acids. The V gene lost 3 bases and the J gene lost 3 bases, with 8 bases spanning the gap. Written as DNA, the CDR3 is TGTGCCAGCAGCTTCAGCGGAGAAGAGACCCAGTACTTC. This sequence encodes CASSFSGEETQYF.

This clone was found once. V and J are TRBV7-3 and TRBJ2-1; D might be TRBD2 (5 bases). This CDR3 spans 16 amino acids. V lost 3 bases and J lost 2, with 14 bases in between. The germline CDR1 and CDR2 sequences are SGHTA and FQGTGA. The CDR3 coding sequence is TGTGCCAGCAGCTTTCCGGACTTCCTTACCTACAATGAGCAGTTCTTC. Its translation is CASSFPDFLTYNEQFF. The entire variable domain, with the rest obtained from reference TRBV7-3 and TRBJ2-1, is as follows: GAGVSQTPSNKVTEKGKYVELRCDPISGHTALYWYRQSLGQGPEFLIYFQGTGAADDSGLPNDRFFAVRPEGSVSTLKIQRTERGDSAVYLCASSFPDFLTYNEQFFGPGTRLTVL.